This entry lists 6 T cell receptor beta chains sequenced from one sample in a study of T cell responses to AZD1222 COVID-19 vaccine. Here immunoSEQ multiplex PCR was the method, and the copy in TCRdb shows in-frame clones only, minus some. Among 120,000 to 150,000 clones, approximately 91% were seen once, and the ten largest hold 1.9%. The material was peripheral blood, obtained 28 days after the second AZD1222 dose. These receptors were collected from an adult who received the AZD1222 COVID-19 vaccine.

The V gene is TRBV20-1, the J gene TRBJ1-1, with D tentatively TRBD1 (6 bases). V was cut by 6 bases and J by 11 bases, with 16 bases left in between. Germline CDR1 reads DFQATT; CDR2 reads SNEGSKA (reference sequence). The CDR3 has 11 residues. The CDR3 bases are TGCAGTGCCATCGAGGGGGGCTTGGCTTTCTTT. Encoded protein: CSAIEGGLAFF.

This clone was seen a few times. The J gene is TRBJ2-7, the V gene TRBV11-3; weak D call: TRBD1 (6 bases). CDR1 is SGHNT and CDR2 is YENEEA in the germline V gene. The CDR3 has 14 residues. V was cut by 5 bases and J by 5 bases, with 16 bases left in between. The CDR3, as DNA: TGTGCCAGCAGCCCCAGAGGGGGAATCGACGAGCAGTACTTC. Encoded protein: CASSPRGGIDEQYF.

V gene TRBV19 combines with J gene TRBJ1-1, with D maybe TRBD1 (5 bases). Between the trimmed V and J ends, which lost 6 bases and 7 bases, there was a span of 12 bases. Looked up from germline, CDR1 is LNHDA and CDR2 is SQIVND (reference sequence). CDR3 size: 12 residues. CDR3: CASRIGGIEAFF. As DNA, the CDR3 is TGTGCCAGTAGGATTGGGGGGATTGAAGCTTTCTTT.

The V call is TRBV6-5, the J call TRBJ1-1; no firm D call. Looked up from germline, CDR1 is MNHEY and CDR2 is SVGAGI. The CDR3 sequence is 14 residues long. Trimming pared 5 bases from V and 3 bases from J, leaving 13 bases between. In nucleotides, the CDR3 is TGTGCCAGCAGTCCCACCCTTTTGGACACTGAAGCTTTCTTT. It specifies CASSPTLLDTEAFF.

The CDR3 sequence: CATSRGDTRTEKLFF. The CDR3 bases are TGTGCCACCAGCAGAGGGGACACCAGGACCGAAAAACTGTTTTTT. The chain links TRBV15 to TRBJ1-4, with D perhaps TRBD1 (6 bases). V dropped 1 base and J dropped 8 bases, with 14 bases sitting between them. Germline V CDR1 and CDR2: LNHNV, YYDKDF (reference sequence). The CDR3 sequence is 15 residues long.

A few counts support this clone. The chain combines TRBV9 with TRBJ2-6, with D unresolved. Germline values: CDR1 SGDLS, CDR2 YYNGEE. V dropped 4 bases and J dropped 0 bases, with 8 bases sitting between them. CDR3 length: 15 residues. CDR3 residues: CASSLRYSGANVLTF. The DNA for the CDR3 is TGTGCCAGCAGCCTCCGGTACTCTGGGGCCAACGTCCTGACTTTC.